This paragraph covers one T cell receptor beta chain sequence. Germline V lookup: CDR1 SGHNT, CDR2 YYREEE (reference sequence). V dropped 2 bases and J dropped 5 bases, with 16 bases sitting between them. This CDR3 has 15 residues. The sample comes from a study of PD-1 blockade in classical Hodgkin lymphoma. TCRdb's table, derived via immunoSEQ multiplex PCR, lists solely in-frame clones and lacks some. Found here are about 28,000 clones, around 80% of them singletons; the top ten hold roughly 16%. Time point described: cycle 4 day 1 (C4D1), after less than 7 weeks of nivolumab. Relapse was seen in all patients after autologous stem cell transplantation, and brentuximab vedotin exposure was variable.

The clonotype comes from a human donor with classical Hodgkin lymphoma. The sample was peripheral blood mononuclear cells (PBMCs), taken before the fourth cycle of nivolumab. The rearrangement uses TRBV5-4 and TRBJ2-5; TRBD2 is a possible D gene (8 bases). CDR3 DNA sequence: TGTGCCAGCAGCTTTAGCGGGACAGTTGAGGAGACCCAGTACTTC. It codes for CASSFSGTVEETQYF.